This TCR beta chain was captured in a study of beta chain features in type 1 diabetes. Study-wide context: In all, some 110 million sorted cells from all samples were analyzed.

The authors reverse transcribed all of the isolated RNA, so sequencing captured expressed TCRB transcripts. Assay: immunoSEQ multiplex PCR; the TCRdb copy retains only in-frame clones and omits some. The sample contains over 350,000 clones, over 13% of which appear only once. The authors sorted CD4+ naive, central memory, regulatory and stem cell-like memory cells via CD45RO/CCR7/CD25/CD127/CD95/CD27. The purity of all sorted populations exceeded 98%. The sequencing sample was made of naive CD4+ T cells from blood. The source of this sequence is a woman younger than 30 in good health.

This CDR3 reads CASSRTSGRVYNEQFF. CDR3 coding DNA: TGTGCCAGTAGTCGGACTAGCGGGAGGGTATACAATGAGCAGTTCTTC. V and J are TRBV19 and TRBJ2-1; TRBD2 agrees at 15 bases. The CDR3 has 16 residues. Trimming removed 5 bases from V and 4 bases from J; junction bases left unmatched: 3. Germline CDR1 is LNHDA and CDR2 is SQIVND (reference sequence).